The subject of this entry is one T cell receptor (beta chain). Its specificity is not known. Other DNA sequences in the same sample also yield this CDR3. This entry is derived from a study of shared clonotypes between healthy human individuals. Findings and caveats of the study: Naive CD4 clonotypes were shared across a few donors at roughly 5%. Clonotypes not shared had lower generation probabilities than those common to all four donors.

Generated by immunoSEQ multiplex PCR, the TCRdb table keeps only in-frame clones and is missing some. This table has over 2 million clones, 95% appearing once. Sequencing input: naive CD4+ T cells sorted from blood. Subset reported: CD45RA+ positively selected. The receptor was derived from a man in his late teens or twenties in good health.

The CDR3 nucleotides read TGTGCCACCAGCAGAGATAGGCAGGGGAATCAGCCCCAGCATTTT. Translated: CATSRDRQGNQPQHF. The genes are TRBV15 and TRBJ1-5; TRBD1 might be the D (6 bases). There are 15 residues in the CDR3. CDR1 and CDR2 (germline): LNHNV, YYDKDF (reference sequence). V was pared by 0 bases and J by 4 bases, with 10 bases between.